These 2 T cell receptor beta chains share one sample of origin, sequenced in a study of shared clonotypes between healthy human individuals. Using immunoSEQ multiplex PCR, the repertoire was profiled, and TCRdb retains in-frame clones only, with some absent. The top ten clones hold 0.13% of a sample with just over 2,000,000 clones, roughly 95% of them seen once. The sample was naive CD4+ T cells sorted from blood. Subset reported: CD45RA+ positively selected. These receptors all stem from a man aged 18 to 29 in good health.

In nucleotides, the CDR3 is TGCGCCAGCAGCCAAGTTCATATCTCTGGGGCCAACGTCCTGACTTTC. Residues: CASSQVHISGANVLTF. The chain joins TRBV4-1 to TRBJ2-6; D not resolved. The CDR3 length is 16 residues. Deletions cut 1 base from V and 0 bases from J, with 7 bases between. CDR1 and CDR2 (germline): MGHRA, YSYEKL.

This rearrangement joins TRBV5-1 to TRBJ2-2; 8 nucleotides match TRBD2. The CDR3 has 14 residues. CDR1 and CDR2 from the germline V gene are SGHRS and YFSETQ. Trimming cost V 4 bases and J 4 bases; bases outside gene matches: 3. The CDR3 sequence: CASSGTSLTGELFF. The CDR3 DNA reads TGCGCCAGCAGCGGGACTAGTCTCACCGGGGAGCTGTTTTTT.